The sequence of this T cell receptor (beta chain) was determined in a study of T cells in Graves' hyperthyroidism and ophthalmopathy. This clonotype was observed a handful of times. A read error is possible here, since a much larger clone lies one base away. Amplified TCR beta CDR3 regions came from RNA transcripts. HTBI primers drove first-round RT-PCR of the TCR CDR3. MiXCR, run by TCRdb on the multiplex PCR reads, gives a single entry per CDR3 protein. Of 300,000 to 400,000 distinct CDR3 sequences listed, under 15% were seen once; the top ten hold less than 10%. The CDR3 runs to 12 residues. The germline gives CDR1 MDHEN, CDR2 SYDVKM.

The material sequenced was blood. This receptor was identified in a woman under 30 with Graves' hyperthyroidism. The V call is TRBV28, the J call TRBJ1-5; no firm D call. The CDR3 nucleotides are TGTACCACCTTTAGGAATAATCAGCCCCAGCATTTT. Amino acids: CTTFRNNQPQHF.